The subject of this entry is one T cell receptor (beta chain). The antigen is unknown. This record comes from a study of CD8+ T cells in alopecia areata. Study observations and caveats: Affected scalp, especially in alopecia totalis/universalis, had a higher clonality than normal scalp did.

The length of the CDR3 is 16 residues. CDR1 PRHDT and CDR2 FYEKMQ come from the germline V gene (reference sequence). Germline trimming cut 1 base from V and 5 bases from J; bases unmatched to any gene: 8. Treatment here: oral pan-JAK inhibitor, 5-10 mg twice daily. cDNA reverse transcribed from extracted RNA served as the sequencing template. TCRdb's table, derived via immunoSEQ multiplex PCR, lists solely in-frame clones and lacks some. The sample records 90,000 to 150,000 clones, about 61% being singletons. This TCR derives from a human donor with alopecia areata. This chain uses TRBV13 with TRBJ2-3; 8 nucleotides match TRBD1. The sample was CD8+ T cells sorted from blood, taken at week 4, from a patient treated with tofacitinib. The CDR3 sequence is CASSLVGAGGIDTQYF. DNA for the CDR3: TGTGCCAGCAGCTTAGTGGGAGCAGGGGGCATAGATACGCAGTATTTT.